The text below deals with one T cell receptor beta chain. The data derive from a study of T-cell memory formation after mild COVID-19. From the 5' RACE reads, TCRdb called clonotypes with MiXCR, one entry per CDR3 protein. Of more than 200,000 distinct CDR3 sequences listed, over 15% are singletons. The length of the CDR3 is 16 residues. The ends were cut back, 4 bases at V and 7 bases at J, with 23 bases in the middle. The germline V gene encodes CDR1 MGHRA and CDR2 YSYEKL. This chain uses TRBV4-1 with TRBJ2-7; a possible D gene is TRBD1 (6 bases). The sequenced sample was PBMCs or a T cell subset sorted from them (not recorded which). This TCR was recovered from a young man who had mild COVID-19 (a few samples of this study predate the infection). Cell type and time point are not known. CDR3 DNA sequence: TGCGCCAGCAGCCCTGCCCGGGACACCTACCCGGGGGAGCAGTACTTC. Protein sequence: CASSPARDTYPGEQYF.